What follows are 13 T cell receptor beta chains derived from one specimen sequenced in a study of blood T cell repertoires in COVID-19. The repertoire was sequenced with immunoSEQ multiplex PCR; TCRdb's copy has only in-frame clones and lacks some. The data show 250,000 to 300,000 clones, around 86% seen once. The sequenced sample consisted of peripheral blood. The receptor source for this set is a woman between 55 and 75 years old with COVID-19, enrolled during active disease.

This clone was observed once. The rearrangement uses TRBV5-6 and TRBJ2-5, with 9 nucleotides matching TRBD2. After removal of 2 bases from V and 5 bases from J, the junction contained 7 bases not matched to a gene. This CDR3 is 15 amino acids long. Germline CDR1 is SGHDT and CDR2 is YYEEEE. CDR3 DNA: TGTGCCAGCAGCTTCCTATCTAGCGGGACCGAGACCCAGTACTTC. Encoded protein: CASSFLSSGTETQYF. The whole variable domain, filled in from reference TRBV5-6 and TRBJ2-5, reads DAGVTQSPTHLIKTRGQQVTLRCSPKSGHDTVSWYQQALGQGPQFIFQYYEEEERQRGNFPDRFSGHQFPNYSSELNVNALLLGDSALYLCASSFLSSGTETQYFGPGTRLLVL.

In its sample, this clone was seen once. The chain links TRBV7-6 to TRBJ2-1; 8 positions match TRBD1. The V gene's germline CDR1 is SGHVS and CDR2 FNYEAQ. CDR3 length equals 16 residues. After removal of 1 base from V and 3 bases from J, the junction contained 5 bases not matched to a gene. The CDR3: CASSLGGTGRYNEQFF. The CDR3 DNA reads TGTGCCAGCAGCTTAGGCGGGACAGGACGCTACAATGAGCAGTTCTTC. The full variable domain, rest sourced from reference TRBV7-6 and TRBJ2-1, is GAGVSQSPRYKVTKRGQDVALRCDPISGHVSLYWYRQALGQGPEFLTYFNYEAQQDKSGLPNDRFSAERPEGSISTLTIQRTEQRDSAMYRCASSLGGTGRYNEQFFGPGTRLTVL.

This clone was detected once. The V and J genes are TRBV4-1 and TRBJ1-4, with D possibly TRBD1 on 6 matching bases. V lost 6 bases, J lost 4 bases, and 18 bases lay in between. The CDR3 has 16 residues. Germline V lookup: CDR1 MGHRA, CDR2 YSYEKL. CDR3 loop: CASRPQGRGDNEKLFF. The CDR3, as DNA: TGCGCCAGCAGACCACAGGGACGAGGGGATAATGAAAAACTGTTTTTT.

The rearrangement links TRBV5-6 to TRBJ2-5; tentatively, D is TRBD2 (6 bases). CDR3 length: 15 residues. Per the germline V gene, CDR1 is SGHDT and CDR2 is YYEEEE. V lost 4 bases and J lost 5, with 18 bases in between. DNA of the CDR3: TGTGCCAGCAGCACCTCTAGCGTTGCTAGGGAGACCCAGTACTTC. Translating it yields CASSTSSVARETQYF.

The gene calls are TRBV24-1 and TRBJ1-1; no definite D call. Trimming left V 7 bases short and J 3 bases short, with 5 bases between. CDR3 length: 11 amino acids. Looked up from germline, CDR1 is KGHDR and CDR2 is SFDVKD. The CDR3 sequence is CATRRDTEAFF. CDR3 bases: TGTGCCACCAGAAGAGACACTGAAGCTTTCTTT.

This clone was found once. The CDR3 DNA reads TGTGCCTGGAGTGATACCGCGGGGAGCACAGATACGCAGTATTTT. Protein sequence: CAWSDTAGSTDTQYF. The chain uses TRBV30 and TRBJ2-3; weak D call: TRBD2 (6 bases). Germline values: CDR1 GTSNPN, CDR2 SVGIG (reference sequence). V was cut by 1 base and J by 0 bases, with 11 bases left in between. The CDR3 has 15 residues.

V usage is TRBV7-9 and J usage is TRBJ1-4, with TRBD1 matching over 7 bases. The ends lost 2 bases at V and 6 bases at J; junction bases unmatched: 6. The CDR3 totals 15 residues. The V gene's germline CDR1 is SEHNR and CDR2 FQNEAQ (reference sequence). This chain's CDR3 is CASSLTGGGHEKLFF. The CDR3 nucleotides read TGTGCCAGCAGCTTAACAGGAGGGGGCCATGAAAAACTGTTTTTT.

The genes are TRBV28 and TRBJ2-1; 8 bases are a match to TRBD2. This CDR3 comprises 16 residues. The V gene end was trimmed by 6 bases and the J gene end by 2 bases; junction bases not matched to a gene: 9. In germline, CDR1 is MDHEN, CDR2 SYDVKM. CDR3 DNA sequence: TGTGCCAGCAGCCCTATGAGCGGGAGCCCCTACAATGAGCAGTTCTTC. It is translated as CASSPMSGSPYNEQFF.

The chain carries TRBV6-2 or TRBV6-3 and TRBJ1-2; D possibly corresponds to TRBD1 (6 bases). CDR3 length equals 12 residues. CDR1 is MNHEY and CDR2 is SVGEGT in the germline V gene. Trimming removed 0 bases at V and 8 bases at J, with 7 bases between. The CDR3 DNA sequence: TGTGCCAGCAGTTACTCACAGGGAGGCTACACCTTC. Residues: CASSYSQGGYTF.

The chain has TRBV19 and TRBJ1-5; D not certain. This CDR3 contains 13 residues. The V end was cut by 6 bases, the J end by 5 bases, with 11 bases between. Per germline, CDR1 LNHDA and CDR2 SQIVND (reference sequence). CDR3 residues: CASSDTWDQPQHF. CDR3 nucleotide sequence: TGTGCCAGTAGCGACACTTGGGATCAGCCCCAGCATTTT.

The rearrangement uses TRBV3-1 (or the pseudogene TRBV3-2) and TRBJ1-1; unclear D gene. The V gene lost 2 bases and the J gene lost 0 bases, with 7 bases spanning the gap. The CDR3 is 14 residues long. Germline CDR1 is LGHDT and CDR2 is YNNKEL (reference sequence). The CDR3 loop is CASSQPGMNTEAFF. CDR3 nucleotide sequence: TGTGCCAGCAGCCAACCAGGTATGAACACTGAAGCTTTCTTT.

Points on this clone: Other DNA sequences in the sample encode the same CDR3. The chain has TRBV5-1 and TRBJ2-2, with TRBD2 matching 7 bases. V gave up 0 bases and J gave up 6 bases; unmatched junction bases: 8. The CDR3 totals 16 residues. CDR1 and CDR2 (germline): SGHRS, YFSETQ. The CDR3 DNA follows: TGCGCCAGCAGCTTGGCGCCTCGCGGGAGCGCCGGGGAGCTGTTTTTT. Protein product: CASSLAPRGSAGELFF. Using reference TRBV5-1 and TRBJ2-2 for the parts outside the CDR3, the full variable domain is KAGVTQTPRYLIKTRGQQVTLSCSPISGHRSVSWYQQTPGQGLQFLFEYFSETQRNKGNFPGRFSGRQFSNSRSEMNVSTLELGDSALYLCASSLAPRGSAGELFFGEGSRLTVL.

As regards this clone: Other DNA sequences in this sample translate to the same CDR3. This sequence joins TRBV9 and TRBJ2-2, with 8 positions matching TRBD1. The CDR3 is made up of 16 amino acids. The junction had 6 bases not matched to a gene; V was cut back by 0 bases and J by 5 bases. Germline CDR1 and CDR2: SGDLS and YYNGEE. In DNA form, the CDR3 reads TGTGCCAGCAGCGTAGGAACAGGGGGGAGGACCGGGGAGCTGTTTTTT. Residues: CASSVGTGGRTGELFF.